These 30 T cell receptor beta chains originate from one sample sequenced in a study of beta chain features in type 1 diabetes. Study-level results: TCRB CDR3 length was moderately but significantly reduced in all four CD4+ subsets of Type 1 diabetes patients.

The antigens these receptors bind are not known. What was sequenced were expressed TCRB transcripts, since all of the isolated RNA had been reverse transcribed. Sequencing used immunoSEQ multiplex PCR; TCRdb keeps in-frame clones, though not all of them. This sample has 500,000 to 800,000 clones, with 9.5% to 15% found just once. The sample consisted of naive CD4+ T cells from blood. Receptor source: a man under 40 with type 1 diabetes.

The chain recombines TRBV30 with TRBJ1-2, with D possibly matching TRBD1 (5 bases). CDR1 and CDR2 from the germline V gene are GTSNPN and SVGIG (reference sequence). The CDR3 runs 13 residues. The germline V and J ends were trimmed by 4 bases and 4 bases, with 13 bases remaining between them. Here the CDR3 reads CAWTPGTVYGYTF. Written as DNA, the CDR3 is TGTGCCTGGACCCCCGGGACCGTCTATGGCTACACCTTC.

The sample holds a few counts of this clone. V gene TRBV11-2 combines with J gene TRBJ2-7; 9 bases are a match to TRBD1. Germline CDR1 is SGHAT and CDR2 is FQNNGV. V lost 7 bases and J lost 4; bases outside the gene matches: 11. This CDR3 contains 15 residues. CDR3 loop: CASTSIRGQGYEQYF. Written as DNA, the CDR3 is TGTGCCAGCACCTCCATCCGGGGACAGGGTTACGAGCAGTACTTC.

This clone has only a few counts. V usage is TRBV30 and J usage is TRBJ2-3; no firm D call. This CDR3 region has 13 residues. The germline V gene encodes CDR1 GTSNPN and CDR2 SVGIG (reference sequence). V lost 5 bases, J lost 3 bases, and 12 bases lay in between. The CDR3 sequence is CAWVMAQTDTQYF. The CDR3 DNA reads TGTGCCTGGGTCATGGCTCAGACAGATACGCAGTATTTT.

The genes are TRBV2 and TRBJ2-5; D is unclear. Per germline, CDR1 SNHLY and CDR2 FYNNEI. The V and J ends lost 4 bases and 1 base respectively, with 10 bases between them. CDR3 length: 14 amino acids. The CDR3 coding sequence is TGTGCCAGCAGTGTTCTTACAGTCCAAGAGACCCAGTACTTC. Protein: CASSVLTVQETQYF.

The CDR3 spells CASSFRTRLAGDNEQFF. CDR3 bases: TGTGCCAGCAGTTTCCGTACTCGACTAGCGGGGGACAATGAGCAGTTCTTC. The rearrangement joins TRBV27 to TRBJ2-1; 12 bases fit TRBD2. This CDR3 is built from 17 residues. The V segment lost 3 bases and the J segment 5 bases; nucleotides outside the gene matches: 8. Germline CDR1 and CDR2: MNHEY and SMNVEV (reference sequence).

This clone was observed a few times. The rearrangement links TRBV7-3 to TRBJ2-1; D call uncertain. Per the germline V gene, CDR1 is SGHTA and CDR2 is FQGTGA. V gave up 2 bases and J gave up 0 bases, with 8 bases separating them. The CDR3 length is 15 residues. The CDR3 DNA reads TGTGCCAGCAGCTTATTCCAGAGCTCCTACAATGAGCAGTTCTTC. Amino acids: CASSLFQSSYNEQFF.

This sequence joins TRBV19 and TRBJ1-3, with a weak D call TRBD1 (5 bases). Trimming stripped 5 bases from V and 2 bases from J, with 13 bases between. The CDR3 runs 15 residues. Per germline, CDR1 LNHDA and CDR2 SQIVND (reference sequence). CDR3 in DNA: TGTGCCAGTAGTTTCCGACAGAGCACTGGAAACACCATATATTTT. It specifies CASSFRQSTGNTIYF.

This clone has more than one count but fewer than ten. The sample holds other DNA sequences that translate to the same CDR3. V gene TRBV11-2 combines with J gene TRBJ2-3; perhaps TRBD1 as D (6 bases). Trimming removed 3 bases at V and 4 bases at J, with 8 bases between. The CDR3 spans 13 residues. Germline V CDR1 and CDR2: SGHAT, FQNNGV. DNA for the CDR3: TGTGCCAGCAGCTTCAGGGGCGCAGATACGCAGTATTTT. Protein product: CASSFRGADTQYF.

This clone was counted a few times. V gene TRBV30 combines with J gene TRBJ2-7; D not resolved. This CDR3 is built from 13 residues. V lost 4 bases and J 1 base, leaving 11 bases between the germline ends. Germline assignment: CDR1 GTSNPN and CDR2 SVGIG (reference sequence). CDR3 residues: CAWTLGMSYEQYF. CDR3 sequence (DNA): TGTGCCTGGACCTTGGGAATGTCCTACGAGCAGTACTTC. Drawing the rest from reference TRBV30 and TRBJ2-7, the complete variable domain is SQTIHQWPATLVQPVGSPLSLECTVEGTSNPNLYWYRQAAGRGLQLLFYSVGIGQISSEVPQNLSASRPQDRQFILSSKKLLLSDSGFYLCAWTLGMSYEQYFGPGTRLTVT.

This clone showed up just a few times. The CDR3 reads CASSEYSGCGELFF. CDR3 bases: TGTGCCAGCAGTGAATATTCCGGGTGCGGGGAGCTGTTTTTT. The genes are TRBV25-1 and TRBJ2-2; D gene ambiguous. The V end was cut by 0 bases, the J end by 7 bases, with 9 bases between. CDR3 length: 14 amino acids. The V gene's germline CDR1 is MGHDK and CDR2 SYGVNS.

The V and J genes are TRBV2 and TRBJ1-3, with D hard to call. The V end was cut by 2 bases, the J end by 3 bases, with 8 bases between. The CDR3 is 14 residues long. Germline CDR1 reads SNHLY; CDR2 reads FYNNEI. The CDR3 DNA reads as TGTGCCAGCAGTGAACCGGGGAATGGAAACACCATATATTTT. The encoded protein is CASSEPGNGNTIYF.

This rearrangement joins TRBV6-5 to TRBJ1-5; D gene unclear. The CDR3 length is 15 residues. Trimming removed 5 bases at V and 2 bases at J, with 13 bases between. CDR1 MNHEY and CDR2 SVGAGI come from the germline V gene. The CDR3 DNA reads as TGTGCCAGCAGTACCGGGAATCGGGGCAATCAGCCCCAGCATTTT. This gives the protein CASSTGNRGNQPQHF.

This clone was seen a few times. Within the sample, other DNA sequences also encode this same CDR3. V gene TRBV29-1 combines with J gene TRBJ2-4, with D perhaps matching TRBD1 (5 bases). V was pared by 7 bases and J by 0 bases, with 16 bases between. There are 15 residues in the CDR3. Germline V gene lookup returns CDR1 SQVTM and CDR2 ANQGSEA. This chain's CDR3 is CSAQTGLAAKNIQYF. DNA for the CDR3: TGCAGCGCCCAAACAGGTTTGGCAGCCAAAAACATTCAGTACTTC.

This clone was detected only a few times. The V gene is TRBV28, the J gene TRBJ1-2; 7 positions match TRBD1. The V and J ends lost 4 bases and 4 bases, in that order; junction bases with no gene match: 9. Per the germline V gene, CDR1 is MDHEN and CDR2 is SYDVKM. This CDR3 spans 15 amino acids. The CDR3 protein is CASSSTGAGPYGYTF. The CDR3 DNA reads as TGTGCCAGCAGTTCAACAGGGGCTGGACCCTATGGCTACACCTTC.

The J gene is TRBJ2-2, the V gene TRBV6-5; D uncertain. CDR3 length: 12 residues. Trimming took 6 bases from V and 6 from J, leaving 8 bases between them. Germline CDR1 and CDR2: MNHEY and SVGAGI. CDR3 sequence reads: CASSSRAGELFF. The CDR3 DNA sequence: TGTGCCAGCAGCTCTAGAGCCGGGGAGCTGTTTTTT.

The chain links TRBV6-6 to TRBJ1-2; D not certain. The V and J ends lost 5 bases and 4 bases respectively, with 14 bases between them. CDR3 size: 14 residues. Germline V gene data show CDR1 as MNHNY and CDR2 as SVGAGI (reference sequence). Written as DNA, the CDR3 is TGTGCCAGCAGTCCCCCCTCCCCGGGCTATGGCTACACCTTC. This gives the protein CASSPPSPGYGYTF.

The chain recombines TRBV7-9 with TRBJ2-5, with D perhaps matching TRBD1 (6 bases). Trimming stripped 6 bases from V and 3 bases from J, with 14 bases between. Germline V gene sequence: CDR1 SEHNR, CDR2 FQNEAQ (reference sequence). This CDR3 has 14 residues. The CDR3 bases are TGTGCCAGCAGTGTGAGGCAGGGGAAAGAGACCCAGTACTTC. It encodes CASSVRQGKETQYF.

The V and J genes are TRBV18 and TRBJ2-7; D remains ambiguous. The V gene lost 0 bases and the J gene lost 0 bases, with 9 bases spanning the gap. Per the germline V gene, CDR1 is KGHSH and CDR2 is LQKENI. There are 15 residues in the CDR3. The CDR3 nucleotides read TGTGCCAGCTCACCACCGTCCATCAGCTCCTACGAGCAGTACTTC. Translating gives CASSPPSISSYEQYF. The full variable domain, completed using reference TRBV18 and TRBJ2-7, is NAGVMQNPRHLVRRRGQEARLRCSPMKGHSHVYWYRQLPEEGLKFMVYLQKENIIDESGMPKERFSAEFPKEGPSILRIQQVVRGDSAAYFCASSPPSISSYEQYFGPGTRLTVT.

The CDR3 nucleotides read TGTGCCATCAGTGGTCAGGGAGGAACCTACAATGAGCAGTTCTTC. This translates into CAISGQGGTYNEQFF. The V gene is TRBV10-3, the J gene TRBJ2-1; weak D call: TRBD2 (6 bases). Trimming took off 4 bases at V and 2 bases at J, with 12 bases between the two ends. The germline V gene encodes CDR1 ENHRY and CDR2 SYGVKD. The CDR3 extends over 15 amino acids.

In this sample, this clone turned up a few times. The chain recombines TRBV9 with TRBJ2-2, with D possibly matching TRBD2 (6 bases). The germline V and J ends were trimmed by 4 bases and 0 bases, with 13 bases remaining between them. The CDR3 is 16 residues long. In germline, CDR1 is SGDLS, CDR2 YYNGEE. DNA of the CDR3: TGTGCCAGCAGCCTACGGAGGGGAACGAACACCGGGGAGCTGTTTTTT. It yields the protein CASSLRRGTNTGELFF.

This clone was recorded a few times. The chain uses TRBV15 and TRBJ2-7, with unresolved D. The germline CDR1 and CDR2 sequences are LNHNV and YYDKDF (reference sequence). Trimming removed 7 bases at V and 2 bases at J, with 12 bases between. The CDR3 extends over 13 amino acids. CDR3 residues: CATIPQKTYEQYF. The DNA of the CDR3 is TGTGCCACCATTCCTCAGAAAACCTACGAGCAGTACTTC.

As regards this clone: Other DNA sequences in the same sample also yield this CDR3. The chain carries TRBV18 and TRBJ2-5, with D perhaps TRBD2 (6 bases). The CDR3 totals 12 residues. Trimming took off 3 bases at V and 5 bases at J, with 7 bases between the two ends. Germline V gives CDR1 KGHSH, CDR2 LQKENI. In DNA form, the CDR3 reads TGTGCCAGCTCACCGGAGGGGGAGACCCAGTACTTC. Residues: CASSPEGETQYF.

There are a few counts of this clone. V and J are TRBV2 and TRBJ2-7; weak D call: TRBD2 (5 bases). The germline V gene encodes CDR1 SNHLY and CDR2 FYNNEI. CDR3 size: 16 residues. V lost 6 bases, J lost 0 bases, and 18 bases lay in between. DNA for the CDR3: TGTGCCAGCAGGAGGGAAGGACCGGGCAGCTCCTACGAGCAGTACTTC. Translation: CASRREGPGSSYEQYF.

The chain is built from TRBV29-1 and TRBJ2-7, with D tentatively TRBD2 (5 bases). The CDR3 totals 14 residues. In germline, CDR1 is SQVTM, CDR2 ANQGSEA. V dropped 6 bases and J dropped 3 bases, with 18 bases sitting between them. Here the CDR3 DNA reads TGCAGCGTCAGTTACCGGGAACCCCGCTACGAGCAGTACTTC. It encodes CSVSYREPRYEQYF.

The CDR3 loop reads CASRFNRGSLYEQYF. The CDR3 DNA reads TGTGCCAGCAGGTTTAACCGGGGGTCCCTTTACGAGCAGTACTTC. The rearrangement uses TRBV28 and TRBJ2-7, with a possible D match to TRBD2 (6 bases). The CDR3 runs to 15 residues. CDR1 is MDHEN, CDR2 SYDVKM, per germline. V was shortened by 6 bases and J by 4 bases, with 19 bases between the two germline ends.

Only a few counts were recorded for this clone. The chain is built from TRBV2 and TRBJ1-4, with 10 nucleotides matching TRBD1. The CDR3 totals 16 residues. The germline V gene has CDR1 SNHLY and CDR2 FYNNEI. V shed 8 bases, J shed 2 bases, and the junction held 8 bases outside the gene matches. The chain's CDR3 is CASSRQGAQTNEKLFF. The CDR3 DNA is TGTGCCAGCTCGAGACAGGGGGCGCAGACTAATGAAAAACTGTTTTTT.

This clone was picked up a small number of times. DNA of the CDR3: TGCGCCAGCAGCTTGGAGCAGGGTATCGCAGATACGCAGTATTTT. Residues: CASSLEQGIADTQYF. V usage is TRBV5-1 and J usage is TRBJ2-3, with D perhaps matching TRBD1 (5 bases). Germline V gene sequence: CDR1 SGHRS, CDR2 YFSETQ. Trimming shortened V by 0 bases and J by 4 bases, and 12 bases separated the two germline ends. CDR3 length equals 15 residues.

The V call is TRBV5-1, the J call TRBJ2-6, with D possibly being TRBD2 (5 bases). In germline, CDR1 is SGHRS, CDR2 YFSETQ. This CDR3 region has 15 residues. V was clipped by 4 bases and J by 4 bases, with 12 bases between them. CDR3 DNA sequence: TGCGCCAGCAGCCCCGGGGTGGTCGGGGCCAACGTCCTGACTTTC. Encoded protein: CASSPGVVGANVLTF.

This clone was seen a handful of times. This chain uses TRBV5-1 with TRBJ2-5; perhaps TRBD1 as D (5 bases). V was trimmed by 4 bases and J by 5 bases, leaving 12 bases between them. The CDR3 runs 13 residues. Germline V gene data show CDR1 as SGHRS and CDR2 as YFSETQ. The CDR3, as DNA: TGCGCCAGCAGCCCCCGGACAAGGGAGACCCAGTACTTC. It specifies CASSPRTRETQYF.

This chain joins TRBV28 and TRBJ1-6, with 7 bases matching TRBD1. V shed 6 bases, J shed 6 bases, and the junction held 2 bases outside the gene matches. In germline, CDR1 is MDHEN, CDR2 SYDVKM. The CDR3 sequence is 13 residues long. CDR3 sequence (DNA): TGTGCCAGCAGACAGGGGTTTAATTCACCCCTCCACTTT. It encodes CASRQGFNSPLHF.